The T cell receptor (beta chain) under discussion was sequenced for a study of T cells in Graves' hyperthyroidism and ophthalmopathy. Study results and caveats: Blood samples included most of the expanded thyroid clonotypes exceeding 0.001.

This clonotype was seen ten or more times. The antigen remains unidentified. PBMCs were sourced from less than 13 ml fresh peripheral blood. It was RNA transcripts that yielded the amplified TCR beta CDR3 regions. The HTBI set primed first-round TCR CDR3 RT-PCR. One entry per CDR3 protein, called by TCRdb with MiXCR from the multiplex PCR reads. The table lists around 36,000 distinct CDR3 sequences, about 47% of them singletons, with 15% to 20% in the top ten. V trimming: 2 bases; J trimming: 7 bases; junction bases outside the gene matches: 13. This CDR3 is 17 amino acids long. Germline values: CDR1 MNHEY, CDR2 SVGAGI.

Sequenced material: blood. The receptor's source is a man aged 35-49 years with Graves' ophthalmopathy. This chain connects TRBV6-5 to TRBJ2-1; 8 bases are shared with TRBD2. The CDR3 DNA reads as TGTGCCAGCAGTTACCACGGGGGGGCGGGAGCGAGAAATGAGCAGTTCTTC. This sequence encodes CASSYHGGAGARNEQFF.